This is a list of T cell receptor beta chains from one sample in a study of blood T cell repertoires in COVID-19. Only in-frame clones appear in the TCRdb table, and some are missing; sequencing was by immunoSEQ multiplex PCR. Of 200,000 to 300,000 clones in the sample, around 87% were seen once. The specimen was peripheral blood. All receptors come from a woman aged 55 to 70 with COVID-19, enrolled during active disease. Each CDR3 is given with its conserved first and last residue. Fields, in order: D gene, clone size, V gene, J gene, CDR3 protein, CDR3 DNA. The D gene is left open where the match is weak. Only part of the rows carry a size: once, few, many, or a class if the clone is expanded.

>.|.|TRBV9|TRBJ1-1
CASSSQGGAWTEAFF
TGTGCCAGCAGCTCTCAAGGGGGGGCATGGACTGAAGCTTTCTTT
>TRBD2|.|TRBV10-3|TRBJ2-1
CAISEWGTSGSEQFF
TGTGCCATCAGTGAGTGGGGGACTAGCGGATCCGAGCAGTTCTTC
>TRBD2|once|TRBV28|TRBJ2-7
CASSLWGSGRGYEQYF
TGTGCCAGCAGTTTATGGGGTAGCGGGAGAGGCTACGAGCAGTACTTC
>TRBD2|.|TRBV5-1|TRBJ2-3
CASSSTSGPSTQYF
TGCGCCAGCAGCTCGACTAGCGGGCCTTCCACTCAGTATTTT
>.|.|TRBV7-2|TRBJ1-1
CASSLTGQAFF
TGTGCCAGCAGCTTAACAGGGCAAGCTTTCTTT
>.|.|TRBV24-1|TRBJ1-1
CATKNRADTEAFF
TGTGCCACCAAAAACAGGGCGGACACTGAAGCTTTCTTT
>TRBD1|.|TRBV6-5|TRBJ2-1
CASSNGQGLNEQFF
TGTGCCAGCAGCAATGGACAGGGTTTGAATGAGCAGTTCTTC
>TRBD1|.|TRBV5-4|TRBJ1-1
CASSLGGQGNTEAFF
TGTGCCAGCAGCTTGGGGGGACAGGGGAACACTGAAGCTTTCTTT
>.|.|TRBV29-1|TRBJ2-7
CSVEPSTGSYEQYF
TGCAGCGTTGAGCCCTCGACGGGGTCCTACGAGCAGTACTTC
>.|.|TRBV19|TRBJ2-7
CASSRRQRSYEQYF
TGTGCCAGTAGTAGACGCCAGAGGTCCTACGAGCAGTACTTC
>TRBD2|once|TRBV11-3|TRBJ2-1
CASSLNGAGGPHNEQFF
TGTGCCAGCAGCTTAAACGGGGCGGGAGGGCCTCATAATGAGCAGTTCTTC
>TRBD1|.|TRBV7-9|TRBJ2-3
CASSQTGVVTDTQYF
TGTGCCAGCAGCCAGACAGGGGTGGTCACAGATACGCAGTATTTT
>TRBD2|.|TRBV12-5|TRBJ2-1
CASGLSGSGNEQFF
TGTGCTAGTGGTTTGAGCGGGAGTGGGAATGAGCAGTTCTTC
>.|.|TRBV2|TRBJ2-2
CASQFEGGTGELFF
TGTGCCAGCCAGTTTGAAGGGGGAACCGGGGAGCTGTTTTTT
>.|once|TRBV18|TRBJ2-5
CASSTRGQETQYF
TGTGCCAGCTCCACCCGAGGGCAAGAGACCCAGTACTTC
>.|.|TRBV28|TRBJ2-2
CASSRGTGELFF
TGTGCCAGCAGTCGAGGGACCGGGGAGCTGTTTTTT
>TRBD1|.|TRBV10-3|TRBJ2-7
CAIATTPGQANYEQYF
TGTGCCATCGCAACCACCCCGGGACAGGCTAACTACGAGCAGTACTTC
>TRBD1|.|TRBV19|TRBJ1-5
CASRSGQGVQPQHF
TGTGCCAGTAGATCGGGACAGGGCGTGCAGCCCCAGCATTTT
>TRBD2|.|TRBV7-2|TRBJ2-7
CASSHTSGVYEQYF
TGTGCCAGCAGCCACACTAGCGGGGTCTACGAGCAGTACTTC
>.|.|TRBV6-4|TRBJ1-6
CASSSGGTNNSPLHF
TGTGCCAGCAGTTCGGGAGGGACGAATAATTCACCCCTCCACTTT
>TRBD1|.|TRBV18|TRBJ2-5
CASSRDRQETQYF
TGTGCCAGCTCACGGGACAGGCAAGAGACCCAGTACTTC
>.|.|TRBV6-5|TRBJ2-1
CASSLEGGSGNEQFF
TGTGCCAGCAGTCTAGAGGGTGGGTCGGGGAATGAGCAGTTCTTC
>TRBD1|.|TRBV3-1/TRBV3-2|TRBJ1-4
CASSQDRQGAGEKLFF
TGTGCCAGCAGCCAAGATCGACAGGGGGCAGGTGAAAAACTGTTTTTT
>.|.|TRBV5-3|TRBJ2-1
CARSLARLVGIRNEQFF
TGTGCCAGAAGCTTGGCCCGACTAGTGGGAATACGCAATGAGCAGTTCTTC
>.|.|TRBV18|TRBJ1-1
CASSFNVGEGAEAFF
TGTGCCAGCTCGTTTAATGTAGGGGAAGGGGCTGAAGCTTTCTTT
>.|.|TRBV6-1|TRBJ2-2
CASSEEGGLAGELFF
TGTGCCAGCAGTGAAGAGGGAGGTTTGGCCGGGGAGCTGTTTTTT
>.|.|TRBV28|TRBJ1-3
CASSFQGYNSGNTIYF
TGTGCCAGCAGTTTTCAGGGATACAACTCTGGAAACACCATATATTTT
>TRBD1|.|TRBV24-1|TRBJ1-2
CATSVGQGHGYTF
TGTGCCACCAGTGTTGGACAGGGCCATGGCTACACCTTC
>TRBD1|.|TRBV6-6|TRBJ2-7
CASSPRTGGREQYF
TGTGCCAGCAGTCCTCGGACAGGGGGGAGAGAGCAGTACTTC
>.|.|TRBV30|TRBJ2-1
CAWSSGRYNEQFF
TGTGCCTGGAGTAGCGGCCGCTACAATGAGCAGTTCTTC
>TRBD2|few|TRBV28|TRBJ2-5
CASSSTGGLAGGETQYF
TGTGCCAGCAGTTCGACCGGGGGACTAGCGGGAGGAGAGACCCAGTACTTC
>.|.|TRBV28|TRBJ2-5
CASSHPQKRETQYF
TGTGCCAGCAGTCACCCACAAAAGCGGGAGACCCAGTACTTC
>TRBD1|.|TRBV3-1/TRBV3-2|TRBJ1-2
CASSNRDRENYGYTF
TGTGCCAGCAGTAATCGGGACAGGGAAAACTATGGCTACACCTTC
>TRBD1|.|TRBV7-9|TRBJ1-4
CASSLKEGAKGRPREKLFF
TGTGCCAGCAGCTTAAAGGAGGGGGCCAAGGGAAGACCCAGAGAAAAACTGTTTTTT
>TRBD1|.|TRBV28|TRBJ1-5
CASSRQGVGKNQPQHF
TGTGCCAGCAGTAGACAGGGTGTGGGAAAAAATCAGCCCCAGCATTTT
>.|few|TRBV28|TRBJ1-6
CASSPPGAESPLHF
TGTGCCAGCAGTCCTCCAGGGGCGGAATCACCCCTCCACTTT
>.|once|TRBV7-9|TRBJ1-1
CASSLGRSNTEAFF
TGTGCCAGCAGCTTAGGGCGGTCGAACACTGAAGCTTTCTTT
>.|.|TRBV27|TRBJ2-7
CASKAGSYEQYF
TGTGCCAGCAAAGCGGGCTCCTACGAGCAGTACTTC
>TRBD2|.|TRBV24-1|TRBJ2-1
CATSDPGTSGSSYNEQFF
TGTGCCACCAGTGACCCCGGGACTAGCGGGTCTTCCTACAATGAGCAGTTCTTC
>TRBD2|.|TRBV5-1|TRBJ2-1
CASHPGGSGTSGRAFEQFF
TGCGCCAGCCACCCGGGAGGGAGCGGGACTAGCGGGAGGGCCTTTGAGCAGTTCTTC
>.|.|TRBV28|TRBJ2-7
CASSFRAGGYREQYF
TGTGCCAGCAGTTTTCGGGCAGGGGGGTATAGGGAGCAGTACTTC
>TRBD1|.|TRBV5-1|TRBJ1-1
CASSTQTGKGEAFF
TGCGCCAGCAGCACCCAGACAGGGAAGGGTGAAGCTTTCTTT
>.|.|TRBV6-5|TRBJ1-2
CASSTTPNYGYTF
TGTGCCAGCAGCACGACACCGAACTATGGCTACACCTTC
>.|.|TRBV4-1|TRBJ2-3
CASSQRLYTSSPSTDTQYF
TGCGCCAGCAGCCAGCGACTCTACACTAGCAGTCCTAGCACAGATACGCAGTATTTT
>.|.|TRBV7-2|TRBJ2-3
CASSLADFRRGTDTQYF
TGTGCCAGCAGCTTAGCGGATTTTCGGAGGGGCACAGATACGCAGTATTTT
>TRBD1|.|TRBV19|TRBJ1-5
CASRIDRVGNQPQHF
TGTGCCAGTAGAATCGACAGGGTAGGGAATCAGCCCCAGCATTTT
>.|.|TRBV9|TRBJ2-3
CASSVEPAYRTQYF
TGTGCCAGCAGCGTAGAGCCAGCGTACCGGACGCAGTATTTT
>.|.|TRBV30|TRBJ2-2
CAWRPEAVYTGELFF
TGTGCCTGGAGACCCGAGGCGGTTTACACCGGGGAGCTGTTTTTT
>.|.|TRBV7-2|TRBJ2-1
CASSYRTGSAEQFF
TGTGCCAGCAGCTATAGGACCGGGAGTGCTGAGCAGTTCTTC
>TRBD2|.|TRBV6-5|TRBJ2-7
CASSRLAGVYEQYF
TGTGCCAGCAGTCGACTAGCGGGAGTCTACGAGCAGTACTTC
>TRBD2|.|TRBV2|TRBJ2-3
CASTPWTSGRDTQYF
TGTGCCAGCACACCCTGGACTAGCGGGAGAGATACGCAGTATTTT
>TRBD1|once|TRBV7-2|TRBJ2-1
CASSLVGTGTYEQFF
TGTGCCAGCAGCTTAGTCGGGACAGGGACGTATGAGCAGTTCTTC
>.|.|TRBV2|TRBJ1-6
CASRADFNSPLHF
TGTGCCAGCAGGGCCGATTTTAATTCACCCCTCCACTTT
>.|.|TRBV30|TRBJ2-2
CAWRVSGTGELFF
TGTGCCTGGAGGGTCAGCGGCACCGGGGAGCTGTTTTTT